This TCR beta chain appears in the sequencing data of a study of Ad26.COV2.S vaccination and SARS-CoV-2 variants. At the level of the study: Each vaccinee took Ad26.COV2.S intramuscularly, once or twice 56 days apart.

Study-level results: Non-spike TCR breadth did not differ much between vaccine and placebo recipients. Substantial breadth was reportedly displayed by spike-specific CD8+ and CD4+ T cell responses after vaccination.

CDR1 LNHDA and CDR2 SQIVND come from the germline V gene (reference sequence). CDR3 size: 12 residues. J was trimmed by 3 bases and V by 10 bases; bases with no gene match: 3. Treatment denoted: about 20 received Ad26.COV2.S at low or high dose, single or two shots; several received placebo; per-sample allocation not given. Material that was analyzed had been drawn on day 63 after the first vaccine or placebo injection. Wuhan-strain SARS-CoV-2 spike was expressed by the Ad26 vector that made up the vaccine. TCRdb keeps only in-frame clones here, not all; method: immunoSEQ multiplex PCR. This table holds 300,000 to 400,000 clones, around 90% found once. Remarks on this clone: Its antigen is not known.

The V call is TRBV19, the J call TRBJ1-3, with 7 bases aligning to TRBD1. This sequence originates from a person aged 18-60 years who received the Ad26.COV2.S COVID-19 vaccine or a placebo. The sequences come from peripheral blood, collected in a trial of Ad26.COV2.S vaccine versus placebo. The CDR3 bases are TGTGCCATTACAGGGGATGGAAACACCATATATTTT. Translating gives CAITGDGNTIYF.